These T cell receptor beta chains were read from a single sample in a study of blood T cell repertoires in COVID-19. Method: immunoSEQ multiplex PCR; TCRdb's copy keeps in-frame clones and lacks some. This sample has approximately 260,000 clones, with roughly 85% found just once. The sequencing input was PBMCs or T cells enriched from blood (not recorded which). The receptors derive from a woman aged 50 to 65 who had been exposed to COVID-19. The CDR3 runs from the conserved cysteine through the conserved F or W. A D gene is named only where the DNA matches it firmly. Some rows mark clone size as missing; the rest say once, few, many or name a class of expanded clone.

v_call,d_call,clone_size,j_call,cdr3_aa,cdr3_nt
TRBV18,-,-,TRBJ1-1,CASSPASRGGSRYTEAFF,TGTGCCAGCTCACCGGCTTCTAGGGGGGGGTCTAGGTACACTGAAGCTTTCTTT
TRBV4-1,-,-,TRBJ1-1,CASQGGVGNTEAFF,TGCGCCTCCCAAGGGGGGGTAGGGAACACTGAAGCTTTCTTT
TRBV6-5,-,once,TRBJ1-2,CASSSREVSYGYTF,TGTGCCAGCAGTTCCAGGGAGGTATCCTATGGCTACACCTTC
TRBV5-1,TRBD2,-,TRBJ2-7,CASSQLAGGHEQYF,TGCGCCAGCAGCCAACTAGCGGGGGGGCACGAGCAGTACTTC
TRBV7-6,-,-,TRBJ1-4,CASSPGQGFNEKLFF,TGTGCCAGCAGCCCTGGGCAGGGATTTAATGAAAAACTGTTTTTT
TRBV5-1,TRBD1,-,TRBJ1-4,CASSLTGVEEKLFF,TGCGCCAGCAGCTTGACAGGGGTTGAGGAAAAACTGTTTTTT
TRBV14,-,-,TRBJ2-3,CASSQGGRWQYF,TGTGCCAGCAGCCAGGGCGGGCGGTGGCAGTATTTT
TRBV3-1/TRBV3-2,-,-,TRBJ1-3,CASSRTQGPLSGNTIYF,TGTGCCAGCAGCCGTACCCAGGGTCCCCTCTCTGGAAACACCATATATTTT
TRBV28,-,-,TRBJ2-2,CASISQGTGSWGELFF,TGTGCCAGCATCTCCCAGGGTACAGGCTCCTGGGGGGAGCTGTTTTTT
TRBV21-1,-,-,TRBJ2-7,CASKGGRIYEQYF,TGTGCCAGCAAGGGGGGGAGGATCTACGAGCAGTACTTC
TRBV7-6,TRBD2,-,TRBJ2-1,CASSFSEAGGNNEQFF,TGTGCCAGCAGTTTTAGCGAAGCGGGGGGGAACAATGAGCAGTTCTTC
TRBV19,-,-,TRBJ1-4,CASAGANNEKLFF,TGTGCCAGTGCAGGGGCCAATAATGAAAAACTGTTTTTT
TRBV30,-,few,TRBJ1-2,CAWSEFRGPYGYTF,TGTGCCTGGAGTGAATTCAGGGGACCCTATGGCTACACCTTC
TRBV27,TRBD1,-,TRBJ2-4,CASKGAENIQYF,TGTGCCAGCAAGGGGGCCGAAAACATTCAGTACTTC
TRBV20-1,TRBD2,-,TRBJ2-1,CSASSLAGPSSYNEQFF,TGCAGTGCTAGTTCGCTAGCGGGGCCAAGCTCCTACAATGAGCAGTTCTTC
TRBV5-4,TRBD2,-,TRBJ2-5,CASSSSGTSGGPETQYF,TGTGCCAGCAGCTCTTCCGGGACTAGCGGGGGGCCAGAGACCCAGTACTTC
TRBV5-4,TRBD2,once,TRBJ2-2,CASSLMRLAGVNTGELFF,TGTGCCAGCAGCTTGATGCGGCTAGCGGGGGTCAACACCGGGGAGCTGTTTTTT
TRBV5-4,-,-,TRBJ1-1,CASRRTANTEAFF,TGTGCCAGCAGAAGGACAGCGAACACTGAAGCTTTCTTT
TRBV11-1,-,-,TRBJ2-7,CASSRGESYEQYF,TGTGCCAGCAGCCGCGGAGAAAGCTACGAGCAGTACTTC
TRBV6-5,TRBD1,many,TRBJ1-1,CASRYTGGEAFF,TGTGCCAGCAGGTACACAGGGGGCGAAGCTTTCTTT
TRBV15,-,-,TRBJ1-1,CATSRDDRTNTEAFF,TGTGCCACCAGCAGAGATGACAGAACGAACACTGAAGCTTTCTTT
TRBV20-1,-,-,TRBJ1-2,CSASSLGVPNYGYTF,TGCAGTGCTAGTTCCCTAGGGGTACCAAACTATGGCTACACCTTC
TRBV7-9,TRBD1,-,TRBJ1-2,CASSPGQGSLTTNYGYTF,TGTGCCAGCAGCCCAGGACAGGGCTCCTTAACAACTAACTATGGCTACACCTTC